One and the same sample provided the 6 T cell receptor beta chains below, sequenced in a study of blood T cell repertoires in COVID-19. Assay used: immunoSEQ multiplex PCR; TCRdb lists only in-frame clones, some missing. The sample has approximately 130,000 clones; approximately 81% are singletons. Sequencing was performed on peripheral blood. The origin of the receptors is a man aged 55 to 70 with acute or convalescent COVID-19.

This chain connects TRBV28 to TRBJ2-5; 7 positions agree with TRBD2. Germline CDR1 is MDHEN and CDR2 is SYDVKM. The CDR3 loop spans 15 amino acids. V was pared by 2 bases and J by 1 base, with 4 bases of the junction left unmatched. For the CDR3, the DNA is TGTGCCAGCAGTTTAACGGGGAGGGCCCAAGAGACCCAGTACTTC. Its translation is CASSLTGRAQETQYF.

V is TRBV7-9 and J is TRBJ1-1; a possible D gene is TRBD1 (6 bases). Germline V lookup: CDR1 SEHNR, CDR2 FQNEAQ (reference sequence). The V gene lost 5 bases and the J gene lost 0 bases, with 13 bases spanning the gap. This CDR3 is built from 15 residues. The CDR3 loop is CASSTGQFMNTEAFF. The CDR3 DNA reads TGTGCCAGCAGCACCGGACAGTTCATGAACACTGAAGCTTTCTTT.

V usage is TRBV28 and J usage is TRBJ1-6; D perhaps matches TRBD1 (6 bases). Germline V gene data show CDR1 as MDHEN and CDR2 as SYDVKM. The CDR3 contains 16 residues. V dropped 5 bases and J dropped 0 bases, with 11 bases sitting between them. The CDR3 DNA reads as TGTGCCAGCAGTATACAGGGCCTCTCCTATAATTCACCCCTCCACTTT. This encodes CASSIQGLSYNSPLHF.

The chain combines TRBV5-6 with TRBJ1-1, with 11 bases that match TRBD1. Germline V gene data show CDR1 as SGHDT and CDR2 as YYEEEE. V gave up 4 bases and J gave up 5 bases; unmatched junction bases: 10. CDR3 length: 16 amino acids. The CDR3 DNA is TGTGCCAGCAGCCTTAGGACAGGGGGCCCACCTACTGAAGCTTTCTTT. Amino acid sequence: CASSLRTGGPPTEAFF. The whole variable domain, filled in from reference TRBV5-6 and TRBJ1-1, reads DAGVTQSPTHLIKTRGQQVTLRCSPKSGHDTVSWYQQALGQGPQFIFQYYEEEERQRGNFPDRFSGHQFPNYSSELNVNALLLGDSALYLCASSLRTGGPPTEAFFGQGTRLTVV.

A single count supports this clone. J is TRBJ2-5 and V is TRBV18, with D tentatively TRBD2 (6 bases). CDR3 length equals 14 residues. In germline, CDR1 is KGHSH, CDR2 LQKENI. V dropped 1 base and J dropped 0 bases, with 6 bases sitting between them. Here the CDR3 DNA reads TGTGCCAGCTCACCACAGCGGGACCAAGAGACCCAGTACTTC. Protein product: CASSPQRDQETQYF.

For the CDR3, the DNA is TGTGCCAGCAGTTTCGGTGGGGGGTGGACACTCACCTACGAGCAGTACTTC. Translated, it gives CASSFGGGWTLTYEQYF. This chain joins TRBV6-2 or TRBV6-3 and TRBJ2-7, with D possibly being TRBD2 (6 bases). CDR1 and CDR2 from the germline V gene are MNHEY and SVGEGT. Trimming pared 4 bases from V and 2 bases from J, leaving 21 bases between. The CDR3 has 17 residues.